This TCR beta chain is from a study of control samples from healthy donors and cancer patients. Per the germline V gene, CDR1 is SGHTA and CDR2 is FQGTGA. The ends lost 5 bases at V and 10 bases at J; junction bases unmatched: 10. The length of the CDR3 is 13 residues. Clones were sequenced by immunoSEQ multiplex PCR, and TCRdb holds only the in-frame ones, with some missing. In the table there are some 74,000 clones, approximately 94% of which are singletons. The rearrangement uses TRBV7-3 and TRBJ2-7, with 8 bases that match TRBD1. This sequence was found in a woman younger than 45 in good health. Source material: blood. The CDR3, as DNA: TGTGCCAGCAGCCCGGACAGGGATAGTAGTCAGTACTTC. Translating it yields CASSPDRDSSQYF.